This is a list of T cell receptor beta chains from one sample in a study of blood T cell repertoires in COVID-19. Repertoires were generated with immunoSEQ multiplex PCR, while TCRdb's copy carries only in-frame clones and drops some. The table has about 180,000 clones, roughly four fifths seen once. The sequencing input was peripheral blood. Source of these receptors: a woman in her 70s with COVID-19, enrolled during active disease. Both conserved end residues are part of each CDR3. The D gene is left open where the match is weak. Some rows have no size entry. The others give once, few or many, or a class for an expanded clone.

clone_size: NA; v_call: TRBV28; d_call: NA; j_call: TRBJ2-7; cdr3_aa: CASVSTGRGYEQYF; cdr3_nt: TGTGCCAGCGTGAGCACAGGACGCGGCTACGAGCAGTACTTC
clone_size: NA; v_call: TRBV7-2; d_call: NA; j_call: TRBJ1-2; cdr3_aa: CASSPAPGSNYGYTF; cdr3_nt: TGTGCCAGCAGCCCCGCTCCAGGGTCGAACTATGGCTACACCTTC
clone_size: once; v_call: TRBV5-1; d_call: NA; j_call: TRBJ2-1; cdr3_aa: CASSLTSFYYNEQFF; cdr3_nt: TGCGCCAGCAGCCTTACTAGCTTCTATTACAATGAGCAGTTCTTC
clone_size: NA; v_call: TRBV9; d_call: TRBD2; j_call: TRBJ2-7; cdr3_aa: CASSVEASGTHEQYF; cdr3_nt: TGTGCCAGCAGCGTAGAGGCTAGCGGGACCCACGAGCAGTACTTC
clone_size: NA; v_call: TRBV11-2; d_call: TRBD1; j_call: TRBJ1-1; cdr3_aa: CASSFSTGTEAFF; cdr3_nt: TGTGCCAGCAGCTTTTCGACAGGGACTGAAGCTTTCTTT
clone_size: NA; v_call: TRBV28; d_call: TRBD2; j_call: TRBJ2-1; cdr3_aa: CASSLGGAGGNNEQFF; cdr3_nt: TGTGCCAGCAGCCTCGGAGGGGCGGGAGGGAACAATGAGCAGTTCTTC
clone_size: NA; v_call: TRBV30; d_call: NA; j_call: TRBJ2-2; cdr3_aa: CAWSSWRGRGELFF; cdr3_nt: TGTGCCTGGAGTTCTTGGCGAGGGCGAGGGGAGCTGTTTTTT
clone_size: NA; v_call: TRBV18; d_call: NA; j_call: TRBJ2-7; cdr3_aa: CASSPIVLWEGVYEQYF; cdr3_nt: TGTGCCAGCTCACCCATCGTCCTGTGGGAGGGGGTGTACGAGCAGTACTTC
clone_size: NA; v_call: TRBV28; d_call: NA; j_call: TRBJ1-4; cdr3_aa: CASSSPPANNEKLFF; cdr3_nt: TGTGCCAGCAGTTCCCCACCCGCGAATAATGAAAAACTGTTTTTT
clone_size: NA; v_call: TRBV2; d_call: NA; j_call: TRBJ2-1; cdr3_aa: CASSHTNEQFF; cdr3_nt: TGTGCCAGCAGTCATACAAATGAGCAGTTCTTC
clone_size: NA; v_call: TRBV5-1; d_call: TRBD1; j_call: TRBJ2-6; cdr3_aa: CASSWGTVGANVLTF; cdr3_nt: TGCGCCAGCAGCTGGGGGACAGTTGGGGCCAACGTCCTGACTTTC
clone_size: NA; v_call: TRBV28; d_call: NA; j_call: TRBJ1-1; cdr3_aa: CASSLKRGTEAFF; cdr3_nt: TGTGCCAGCAGTTTAAAGCGGGGCACTGAAGCTTTCTTT
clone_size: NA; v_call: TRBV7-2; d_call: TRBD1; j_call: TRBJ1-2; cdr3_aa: CASSRQGAGGYTF; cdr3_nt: TGTGCCAGCAGCAGACAGGGGGCGGGTGGCTACACCTTC
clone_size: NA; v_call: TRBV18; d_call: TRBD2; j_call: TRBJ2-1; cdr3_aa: CASSQLTSGYNEQFF; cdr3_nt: TGTGCCAGCTCACAATTGACTAGCGGGTACAATGAGCAGTTCTTC
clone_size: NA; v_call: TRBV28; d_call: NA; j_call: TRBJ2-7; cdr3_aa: CASSLISAGSYEQYF; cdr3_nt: TGTGCCAGCAGTTTAATCAGTGCGGGGTCCTACGAGCAGTACTTC
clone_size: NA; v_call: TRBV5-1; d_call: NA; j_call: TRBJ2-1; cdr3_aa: CASSLTAGKSEQFF; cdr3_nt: TGCGCCAGCAGCCTAACGGCAGGGAAGAGTGAGCAGTTCTTC
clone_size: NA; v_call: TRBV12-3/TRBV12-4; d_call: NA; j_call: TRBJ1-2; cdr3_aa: CASSFQGSYGYTF; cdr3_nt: TGTGCCAGCAGTTTCCAGGGGTCCTATGGCTACACCTTC
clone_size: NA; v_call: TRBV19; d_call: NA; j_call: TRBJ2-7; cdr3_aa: CASSQSGFEYEQYF; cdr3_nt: TGTGCCAGTAGTCAATCAGGATTTGAGTACGAGCAGTACTTC
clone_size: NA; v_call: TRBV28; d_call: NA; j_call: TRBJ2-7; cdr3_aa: CAGGGGYEQYF; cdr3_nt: TGTGCCGGGGGAGGGGGCTACGAGCAGTACTTC
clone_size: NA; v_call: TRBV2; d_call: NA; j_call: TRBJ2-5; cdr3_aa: CASSDRLQETQYF; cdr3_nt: TGTGCCAGCAGTGACCGTCTCCAAGAGACCCAGTACTTC
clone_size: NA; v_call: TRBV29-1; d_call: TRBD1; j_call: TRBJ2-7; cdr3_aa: CSVRRGTGLSEQYF; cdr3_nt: TGCAGCGTCCGACGGGGGACAGGGCTGAGTGAGCAGTACTTC
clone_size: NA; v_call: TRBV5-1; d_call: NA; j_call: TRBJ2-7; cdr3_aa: CASSYGGAGSYEQYF; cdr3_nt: TGCGCCAGCAGCTACGGTGGAGCCGGCTCCTACGAGCAGTACTTC
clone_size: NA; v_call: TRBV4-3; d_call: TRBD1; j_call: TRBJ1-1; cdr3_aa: CASSHDGQGGAFF; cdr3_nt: TGCGCCAGCAGCCATGATGGACAGGGAGGAGCTTTCTTT
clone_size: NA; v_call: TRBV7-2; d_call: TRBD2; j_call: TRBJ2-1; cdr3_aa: CASSARLGTSGYNEQFF; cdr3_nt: TGTGCCAGCAGCGCTCGCCTCGGGACTAGCGGGTATAATGAGCAGTTCTTC
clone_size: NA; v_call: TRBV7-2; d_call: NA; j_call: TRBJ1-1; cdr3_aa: CASSLGRSNTEAFF; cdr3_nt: TGTGCCAGCAGCTTAGGCAGAAGTAACACTGAAGCTTTCTTT
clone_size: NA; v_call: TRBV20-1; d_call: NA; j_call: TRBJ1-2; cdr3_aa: CSPTHNGGYTF; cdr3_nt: TGCAGTCCCACCCACAACGGGGGCTACACCTTC
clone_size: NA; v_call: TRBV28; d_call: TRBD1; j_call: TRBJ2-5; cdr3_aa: CASRMAGTGKETQYF; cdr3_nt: TGTGCCAGCAGAATGGCCGGGACAGGGAAAGAGACCCAGTACTTC